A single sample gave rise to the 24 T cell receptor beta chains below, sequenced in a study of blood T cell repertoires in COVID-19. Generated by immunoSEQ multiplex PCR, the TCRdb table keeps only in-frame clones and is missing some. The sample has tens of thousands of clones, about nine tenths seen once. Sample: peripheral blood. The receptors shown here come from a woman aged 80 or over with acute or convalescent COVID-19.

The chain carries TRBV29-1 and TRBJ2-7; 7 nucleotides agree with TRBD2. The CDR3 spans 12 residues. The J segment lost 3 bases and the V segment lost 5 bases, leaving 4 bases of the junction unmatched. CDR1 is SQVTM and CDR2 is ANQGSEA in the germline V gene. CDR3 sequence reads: CSVSSGNYEQYF. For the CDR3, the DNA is TGCAGCGTTTCCAGCGGGAACTACGAGCAGTACTTC.

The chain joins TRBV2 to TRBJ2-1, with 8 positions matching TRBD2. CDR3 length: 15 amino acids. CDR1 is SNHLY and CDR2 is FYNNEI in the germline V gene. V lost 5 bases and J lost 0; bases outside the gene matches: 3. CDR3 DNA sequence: TGTGCCAGCAGTTTCGGGAGGGCCTCCTACAATGAGCAGTTCTTC. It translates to CASSFGRASYNEQFF.

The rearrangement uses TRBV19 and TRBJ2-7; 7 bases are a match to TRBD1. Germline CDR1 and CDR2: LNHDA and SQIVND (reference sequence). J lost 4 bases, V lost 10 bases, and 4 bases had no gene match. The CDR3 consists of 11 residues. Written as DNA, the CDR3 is TGTGCCACAAGGGGACAGTACGAGCAGTACTTC. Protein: CATRGQYEQYF.

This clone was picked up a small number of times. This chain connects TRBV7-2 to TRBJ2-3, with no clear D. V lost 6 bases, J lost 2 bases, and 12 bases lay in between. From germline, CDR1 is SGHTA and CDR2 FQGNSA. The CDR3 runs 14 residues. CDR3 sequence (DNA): TGTGCCAGCAGGGGTAGGATAGCCACAGATACGCAGTATTTT. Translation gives CASRGRIATDTQYF. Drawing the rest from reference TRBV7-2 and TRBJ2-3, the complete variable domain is GAGVSQSPSNKVTEKGKDVELRCDPISGHTALYWYRQSLGQGLEFLIYFQGNSAPDKSGLPSDRFSAERTGGSVSTLTIQRTQQEDSAVYLCASRGRIATDTQYFGPGTRLTVL.

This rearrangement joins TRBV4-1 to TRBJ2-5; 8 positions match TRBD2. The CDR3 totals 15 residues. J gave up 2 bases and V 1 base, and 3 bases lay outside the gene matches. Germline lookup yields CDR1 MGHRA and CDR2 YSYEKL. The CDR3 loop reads CASSQVAGPQETQYF. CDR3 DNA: TGCGCCAGCAGCCAAGTAGCGGGGCCTCAAGAGACCCAGTACTTC.

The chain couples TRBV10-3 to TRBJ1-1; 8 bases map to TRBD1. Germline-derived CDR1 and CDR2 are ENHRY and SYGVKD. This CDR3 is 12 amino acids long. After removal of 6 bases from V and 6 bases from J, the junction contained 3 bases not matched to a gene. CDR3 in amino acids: CAIRDRDSEAFF. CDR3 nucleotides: TGTGCCATCAGGGACAGGGACTCTGAAGCTTTCTTT.

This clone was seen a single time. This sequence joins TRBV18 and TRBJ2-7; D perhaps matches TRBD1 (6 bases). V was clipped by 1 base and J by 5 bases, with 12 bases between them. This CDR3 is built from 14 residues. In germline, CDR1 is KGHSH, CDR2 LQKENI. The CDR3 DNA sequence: TGTGCCAGCTCACCACTCCAGGGGACCAACGAGCAGTACTTC. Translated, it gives CASSPLQGTNEQYF.

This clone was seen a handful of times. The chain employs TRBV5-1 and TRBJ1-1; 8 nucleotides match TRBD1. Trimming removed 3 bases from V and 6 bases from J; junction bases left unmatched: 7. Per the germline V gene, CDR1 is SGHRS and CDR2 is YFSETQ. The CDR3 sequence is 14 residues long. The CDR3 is CASSSGQGVPEAFF. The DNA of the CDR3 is TGCGCCAGCAGCTCCGGACAGGGAGTTCCTGAAGCTTTCTTT.

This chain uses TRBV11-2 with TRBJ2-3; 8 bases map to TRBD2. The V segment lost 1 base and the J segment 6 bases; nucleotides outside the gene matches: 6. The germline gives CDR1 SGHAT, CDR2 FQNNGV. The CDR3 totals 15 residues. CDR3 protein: CASSLVRGAFDTQYF. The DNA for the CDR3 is TGTGCCAGCAGCTTAGTGCGGGGGGCCTTTGATACGCAGTATTTT. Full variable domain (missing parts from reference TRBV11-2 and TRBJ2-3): EAGVAQSPRYKIIEKRQSVAFWCNPISGHATLYWYQQILGQGPKLLIQFQNNGVVDDSQLPKDRFSAERLKGVDSTLKIQPAKLEDSAVYLCASSLVRGAFDTQYFGPGTRLTVL.

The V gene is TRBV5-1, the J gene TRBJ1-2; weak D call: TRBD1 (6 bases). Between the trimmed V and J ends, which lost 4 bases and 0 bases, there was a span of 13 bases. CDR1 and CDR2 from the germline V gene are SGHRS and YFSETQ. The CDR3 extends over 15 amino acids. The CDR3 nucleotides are TGCGCCAGCAGCAGAGGACAGCCCGCTAACTATGGCTACACCTTC. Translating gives CASSRGQPANYGYTF. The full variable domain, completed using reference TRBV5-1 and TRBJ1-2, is KAGVTQTPRYLIKTRGQQVTLSCSPISGHRSVSWYQQTPGQGLQFLFEYFSETQRNKGNFPGRFSGRQFSNSRSEMNVSTLELGDSALYLCASSRGQPANYGYTFGSGTRLTVV.

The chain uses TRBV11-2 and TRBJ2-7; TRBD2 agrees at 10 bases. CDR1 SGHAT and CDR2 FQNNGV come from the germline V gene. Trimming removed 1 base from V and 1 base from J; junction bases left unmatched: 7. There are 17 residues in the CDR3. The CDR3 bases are TGTGCCAGCAGCTTAGTGGCCCTAGCGGGAGTATCCTACGAGCAGTACTTC. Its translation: CASSLVALAGVSYEQYF.

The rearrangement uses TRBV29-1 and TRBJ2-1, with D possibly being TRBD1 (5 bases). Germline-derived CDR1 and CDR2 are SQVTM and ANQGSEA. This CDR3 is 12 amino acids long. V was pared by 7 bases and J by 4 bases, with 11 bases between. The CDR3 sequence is CSAETEYNEQFF. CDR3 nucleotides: TGCAGCGCCGAGACAGAATACAATGAGCAGTTCTTC.

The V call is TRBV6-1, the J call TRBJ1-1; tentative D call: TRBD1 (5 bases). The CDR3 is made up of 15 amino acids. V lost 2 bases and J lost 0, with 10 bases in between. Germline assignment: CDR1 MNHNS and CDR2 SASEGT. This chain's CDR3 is CASSEQGRVNTEAFF. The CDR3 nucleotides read TGTGCCAGCAGTGAACAGGGAAGGGTGAACACTGAAGCTTTCTTT.

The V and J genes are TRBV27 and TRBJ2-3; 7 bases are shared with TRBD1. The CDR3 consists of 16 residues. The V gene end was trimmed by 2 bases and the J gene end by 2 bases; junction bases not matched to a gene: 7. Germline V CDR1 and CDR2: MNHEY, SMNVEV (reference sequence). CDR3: CASSLRGQRFTDTQYF. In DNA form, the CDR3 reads TGTGCCAGCAGTTTACGGGGACAGCGATTCACAGATACGCAGTATTTT.

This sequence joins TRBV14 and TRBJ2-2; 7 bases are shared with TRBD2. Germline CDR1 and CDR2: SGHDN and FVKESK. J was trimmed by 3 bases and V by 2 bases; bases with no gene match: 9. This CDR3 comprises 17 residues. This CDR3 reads CASSQRNQRGYTGELFF. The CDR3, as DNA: TGTGCCAGCAGCCAACGAAACCAGCGGGGATACACCGGGGAGCTGTTTTTT.

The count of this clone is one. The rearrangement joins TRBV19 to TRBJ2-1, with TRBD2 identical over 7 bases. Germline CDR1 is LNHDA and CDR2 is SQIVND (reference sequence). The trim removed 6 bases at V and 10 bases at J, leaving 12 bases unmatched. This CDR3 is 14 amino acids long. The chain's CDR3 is CASSQIGGTREQFF. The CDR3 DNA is TGTGCCAGTAGCCAGATCGGGGGGACCAGGGAGCAGTTCTTC. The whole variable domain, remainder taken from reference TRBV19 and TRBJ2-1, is DGGITQSPKYLFRKEGQNVTLSCEQNLNHDAMYWYRQDPGQGLRLIYYSQIVNDFQKGDIAEGYSVSREKKESFPLTVTSAQKNPTAFYLCASSQIGGTREQFFGPGTRLTVL.

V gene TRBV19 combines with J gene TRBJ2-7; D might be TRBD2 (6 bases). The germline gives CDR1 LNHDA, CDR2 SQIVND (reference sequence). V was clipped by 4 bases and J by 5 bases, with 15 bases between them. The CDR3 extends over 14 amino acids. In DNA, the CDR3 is TGTGCCAGTAGTAGCTATGCGGGATTGGACGAGCAGTACTTC. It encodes CASSSYAGLDEQYF.

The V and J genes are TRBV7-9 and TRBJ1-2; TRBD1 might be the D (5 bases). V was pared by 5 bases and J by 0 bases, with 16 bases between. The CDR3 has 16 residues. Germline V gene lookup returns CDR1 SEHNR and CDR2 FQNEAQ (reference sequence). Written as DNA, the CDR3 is TGTGCCAGCAGCCCCGCGTCCGCGGGGGCTAACTATGGCTACACCTTC. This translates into CASSPASAGANYGYTF.

CDR3 sequence reads: CASSLRTSGKETQYF. CDR3 DNA sequence: TGCGCCAGCAGCTTACGGACTAGCGGGAAAGAGACCCAGTACTTC. This chain links TRBV4-1 with TRBJ2-5, with 12 bases matching TRBD2. With 5 bases clipped from V and 3 bases from J, the junction kept 4 bases outside the gene matches. This CDR3 is built from 15 residues. Germline V gene data show CDR1 as MGHRA and CDR2 as YSYEKL.

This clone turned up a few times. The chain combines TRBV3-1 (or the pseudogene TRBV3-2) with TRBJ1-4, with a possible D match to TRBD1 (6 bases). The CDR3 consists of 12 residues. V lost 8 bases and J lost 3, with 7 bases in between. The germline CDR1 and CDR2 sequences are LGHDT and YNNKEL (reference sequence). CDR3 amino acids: CASGQSNEKLFF. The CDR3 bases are TGTGCCAGCGGACAGTCTAATGAAAAACTGTTTTTT.

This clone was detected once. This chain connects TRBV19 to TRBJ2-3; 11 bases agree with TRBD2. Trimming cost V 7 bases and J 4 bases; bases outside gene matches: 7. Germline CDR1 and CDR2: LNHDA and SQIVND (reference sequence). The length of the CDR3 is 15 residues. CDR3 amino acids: CASTLAGGPADTQYF. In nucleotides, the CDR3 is TGTGCCAGTACCTTAGCGGGAGGGCCGGCAGATACGCAGTATTTT.

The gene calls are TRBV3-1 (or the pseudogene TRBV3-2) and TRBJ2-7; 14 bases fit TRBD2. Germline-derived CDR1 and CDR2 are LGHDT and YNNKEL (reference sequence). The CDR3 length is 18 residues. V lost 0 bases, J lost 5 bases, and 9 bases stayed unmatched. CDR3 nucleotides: TGTGCCAGCAGCCAAGAGGCCGGGACTAGCGGGAGAGTCGACGAGCAGTACTTC. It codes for CASSQEAGTSGRVDEQYF.

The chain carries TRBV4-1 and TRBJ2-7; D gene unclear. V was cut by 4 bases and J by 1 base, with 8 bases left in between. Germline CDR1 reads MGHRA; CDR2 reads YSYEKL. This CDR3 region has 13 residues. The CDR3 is CASSLTDSYEQYF. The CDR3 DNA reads TGCGCCAGCAGCCTCACAGATTCCTACGAGCAGTACTTC.

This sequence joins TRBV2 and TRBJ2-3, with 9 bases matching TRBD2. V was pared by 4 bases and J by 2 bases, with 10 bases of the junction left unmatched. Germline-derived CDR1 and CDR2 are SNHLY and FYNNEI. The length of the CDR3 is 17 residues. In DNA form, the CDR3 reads TGTGCCAGCAGTGTGCTCTCGACTAGCGGCGACACAGATACGCAGTATTTT. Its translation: CASSVLSTSGDTDTQYF.